The sequence of this TCR beta chain was determined in a study of T-cell memory formation after mild COVID-19. Study at large: The study found TCR clusters largely donor specific.

A single record per CDR3 protein comes from TCRdb applying MiXCR to the 5' RACE reads. The profile covers roughly 99,000 distinct CDR3 sequences, with roughly 14% appearing a single time and approximately 43% taken by the ten largest. Between the trimmed V and J ends, which lost 6 bases and 2 bases, there was a span of 12 bases. This CDR3 contains 14 residues. Germline CDR1 SGHVS, CDR2 FQNEAQ. This clonotype was recorded a few times. What it recognizes is unknown. Study conclusions and caveats: Certain responding clones were present in pre-infection memory, suggesting participation of cross-reactive memory. Proof of SARS-CoV-2 specificity was absent for the second-wave clones that crested on day 37. CD8+ contracting clones occupied EMRA, while CD4+ ones occupied mainly CM and EM.

The sequence derives from a man between 18 and 29 years old who had mild COVID-19 (a few samples of this study predate the infection). Cell type and time point are not known. The J gene is TRBJ2-3, the V gene TRBV7-8, with D perhaps being TRBD1 or TRBD2 (6 bases each). The sequencing sample was made of PBMCs or a T cell subset sorted from them (not recorded which). CDR3 DNA: TGTGCCAGCAGTGGACGGGGGCCCACAGATACGCAGTATTTT. Residues: CASSGRGPTDTQYF.